This TCR beta chain was retrieved from a study of T cells after yellow fever vaccination. TCRdb reanalysed the 5' RACE reads using MiXCR and keeps one entry per CDR3 protein. The sample carries approximately 160,000 distinct CDR3 sequences, around 9.7% recorded once. The J segment lost 1 base and the V segment lost 6 bases, leaving 7 bases of the junction unmatched. The CDR3 is made up of 16 amino acids. The sequence was obtained from a man younger than 35 who received the YFV17D yellow fever vaccine. The rearrangement uses TRBV12-3 or TRBV12-4 and TRBJ2-1; 9 bases match TRBD1. Here the sequenced sample was CD8+ T cells sorted from PBMCs, taken 45 days after the yellow fever booster vaccination. The CDR3 spells CASSPQGAISYNEQFF. The CDR3 nucleotides read TGTGCCAGCAGCCCACAGGGGGCGATATCCTACAATGAGCAGTTCTTC.